This entry concerns a single T cell receptor beta chain. TCRdb called the 5' RACE reads again in MiXCR, with one record for every CDR3 protein. In the table there are approximately 290,000 distinct CDR3 sequences, 15% to 20% of which are singletons. The entry originates in a study of T-cell memory formation after mild COVID-19. Germline assignment: CDR1 MDHEN and CDR2 SYDVKM. CDR3 length equals 15 residues. V was pared by 4 bases and J by 3 bases, with 12 bases between. The V and J genes are TRBV28 and TRBJ2-2; D is tentatively TRBD1 or TRBD2 (5 bases each). The sample comprised PBMCs or a T cell subset sorted from them (not recorded which). This TCR came from a man aged 18-30 years who had mild COVID-19 (a few samples of this study predate the infection). Cell type and time point are not known. CDR3 sequence: CASSSGTVDTGELFF. CDR3 nucleotides: TGTGCCAGCAGTTCAGGGACGGTCGACACCGGGGAGCTGTTTTTT.